A single sample is the source of the 27 T cell receptor beta chains below, sequenced in a study of blood T cell repertoires in COVID-19. Measured with immunoSEQ multiplex PCR; TCRdb has only the in-frame clones, and not every one. The sample includes under 250,000 clones, approximately 78% of them seen just once. The sequencing sample was made of peripheral blood. These receptors were obtained from a woman under 30 with acute or convalescent COVID-19.

This chain uses TRBV28 with TRBJ1-5; a weak D match, TRBD1 (6 bases). Trimming took 4 bases from V and 1 from J, leaving 11 bases between them. Germline CDR1 reads MDHEN; CDR2 reads SYDVKM. CDR3 length: 15 residues. For the CDR3, the DNA is TGTGCCAGCAGTTCCGCAGGGGTAAGCAATCAGCCCCAGCATTTT. Amino acids: CASSSAGVSNQPQHF.

The rearrangement joins TRBV2 to TRBJ2-1, with 8 nucleotides matching TRBD1. The junction had 6 bases not matched to a gene; V was cut back by 3 bases and J by 2 bases. CDR1 and CDR2 from the germline V gene are SNHLY and FYNNEI. This CDR3 is 16 amino acids long. The CDR3 is CASSEDRASPYNEQFF. The CDR3 nucleotides are TGTGCCAGCAGTGAGGACAGGGCTTCGCCCTACAATGAGCAGTTCTTC. The full variable domain, in which reference TRBV2 and TRBJ2-1 provide the parts outside the CDR3, is EPEVTQTPSHQVTQMGQEVILRCVPISNHLYFYWYRQILGQKVEFLVSFYNNEISEKSEIFDDQFSVERPDGSNFTLKIRSTKLEDSAMYFCASSEDRASPYNEQFFGPGTRLTVL.

The chain uses TRBV15 and TRBJ1-3; D is uncertain. Trimming shortened V by 4 bases and J by 0 bases, and 10 bases separated the two germline ends. This CDR3 is built from 15 residues. Germline CDR1 reads LNHNV; CDR2 reads YYDKDF (reference sequence). CDR3 region: CATSTGLSSGNTIYF. The CDR3 DNA reads as TGTGCCACCAGCACAGGTCTATCCTCTGGAAACACCATATATTTT.

This chain connects TRBV30 to TRBJ2-7, with TRBD1 matching over 7 bases. CDR1 and CDR2 from the germline V gene are GTSNPN and SVGIG (reference sequence). V lost 7 bases to trimming and J lost 9 bases; unmatched junction nucleotides: 9. The CDR3 runs 11 residues. CDR3 loop: CAYRGQSVQYF. The DNA of the CDR3 is TGTGCCTACCGGGGACAGTCAGTGCAGTACTTC. The variable domain in full, completed from reference TRBV30 and TRBJ2-7, reads SQTIHQWPATLVQPVGSPLSLECTVEGTSNPNLYWYRQAAGRGLQLLFYSVGIGQISSEVPQNLSASRPQDRQFILSSKKLLLSDSGFYLCAYRGQSVQYFGPGTRLTVT.

The CDR3 sequence is CASSFGLAGGGNEQFF. The CDR3 DNA reads TGCGCCAGCAGCTTCGGACTAGCGGGAGGGGGGAATGAGCAGTTCTTC. The chain uses TRBV5-1 and TRBJ2-1, with TRBD2 matching 15 bases. V lost 2 bases and J lost 7; bases outside the gene matches: 4. Germline V gene data show CDR1 as SGHRS and CDR2 as YFSETQ. The CDR3 sequence is 16 residues long.

The chain uses TRBV6-2 or TRBV6-3 and TRBJ1-6; 8 nucleotides line up with TRBD1. Germline V gene lookup returns CDR1 MNHEY and CDR2 SVGEGT. The CDR3 sequence is 15 residues long. The V gene end was trimmed by 4 bases and the J gene end by 8 bases; junction bases not matched to a gene: 7. In DNA, the CDR3 is TGTGCCAGCAGTTCCGGACAGGGTTGGGATTCACCCCTCCACTTT. Protein product: CASSSGQGWDSPLHF.

The chain links TRBV27 to TRBJ2-5; 14 bases align to TRBD2. Looked up from germline, CDR1 is MNHEY and CDR2 is SMNVEV (reference sequence). There are 19 residues in the CDR3. V lost 7 bases and J lost 1; bases outside the gene matches: 14. CDR3 bases: TGTGCCAGCACCCCCGGGACTAGCGGGAGTTGGCCTCTCCAAGAGACCCAGTACTTC. Protein sequence: CASTPGTSGSWPLQETQYF.

This clone has more than one count but fewer than ten. The rearrangement links TRBV2 to TRBJ2-1; TRBD1 matches 8 bases. CDR1 is SNHLY, CDR2 FYNNEI, per germline. Trimming removed 5 bases from V and 0 bases from J; junction bases left unmatched: 3. CDR3 length: 15 amino acids. The CDR3 DNA reads as TGTGCCAGCAGTAGGACAGGGAGCTCCTACAATGAGCAGTTCTTC. It translates to CASSRTGSSYNEQFF.

This chain links TRBV30 with TRBJ2-5, with D perhaps matching TRBD2 (5 bases). The CDR3 is 12 amino acids. Germline V gene lookup returns CDR1 GTSNPN and CDR2 SVGIG (reference sequence). V was clipped by 5 bases and J by 0 bases, with 7 bases between them. The CDR3: CAWDGDQETQYF. The CDR3 DNA follows: TGTGCCTGGGACGGGGACCAAGAGACCCAGTACTTC.

The rearrangement joins TRBV7-9 to TRBJ2-7; TRBD1 might be the D (5 bases). The CDR3 consists of 14 residues. Deletions cut 3 bases from V and 0 bases from J, with 9 bases between. The germline gives CDR1 SEHNR, CDR2 FQNEAQ (reference sequence). The CDR3 DNA follows: TGTGCCAGCAGCTTCAGGGAAACCTCCTACGAGCAGTACTTC. This translates into CASSFRETSYEQYF.

The CDR3 coding sequence is TGTGCCAGCTCACAACAGGGGGGGAACACTGAAGCTTTCTTT. Translated: CASSQQGGNTEAFF. The chain has TRBV18 and TRBJ1-1; TRBD1 agrees at 8 bases. Germline V CDR1 and CDR2: KGHSH, LQKENI. This CDR3 is built from 14 residues. V shed 4 bases and J 1 base; nucleotides not matched to a gene: 2. The whole variable domain, filled in from reference TRBV18 and TRBJ1-1, reads NAGVMQNPRHLVRRRGQEARLRCSPMKGHSHVYWYRQLPEEGLKFMVYLQKENIIDESGMPKERFSAEFPKEGPSILRIQQVVRGDSAAYFCASSQQGGNTEAFFGQGTRLTVV.

This clone was counted a single time. The chain combines TRBV7-6 with TRBJ1-6; no reliable D call. Germline V gene data show CDR1 as SGHVS and CDR2 as FNYEAQ. V was clipped by 1 base and J by 0 bases, with 4 bases between them. CDR3 length: 15 residues. CDR3 sequence: CASSLESSYNSPLHF. DNA of the CDR3: TGTGCCAGCAGCTTAGAGAGCTCCTATAATTCACCCCTCCACTTT.

This sequence joins TRBV2 and TRBJ2-7; maybe TRBD2 (5 bases). Germline values: CDR1 SNHLY, CDR2 FYNNEI. There are 14 residues in the CDR3. The V and J ends lost 1 base and 0 bases respectively, with 7 bases between them. The DNA for the CDR3 is TGTGCCAGCAGTGAAGTCCTAGCCTCCTACGAGCAGTACTTC. This gives the protein CASSEVLASYEQYF. Combining the CDR3 with reference TRBV2 and TRBJ2-7 gives the whole variable domain EPEVTQTPSHQVTQMGQEVILRCVPISNHLYFYWYRQILGQKVEFLVSFYNNEISEKSEIFDDQFSVERPDGSNFTLKIRSTKLEDSAMYFCASSEVLASYEQYFGPGTRLTVT.

This clone is a singleton in its sample. V gene TRBV5-1 combines with J gene TRBJ1-1, with a weak D call TRBD1 (5 bases). CDR1 and CDR2 from the germline V gene are SGHRS and YFSETQ. Trimming removed 0 bases from V and 1 base from J, with 13 bases in between. This CDR3 spans 16 amino acids. CDR3 in DNA: TGCGCCAGCAGCTTGGCCCGCACAGGAGAGAACACTGAAGCTTTCTTT. Translation: CASSLARTGENTEAFF. Variable domain in full (rest from reference TRBV5-1 and TRBJ1-1): KAGVTQTPRYLIKTRGQQVTLSCSPISGHRSVSWYQQTPGQGLQFLFEYFSETQRNKGNFPGRFSGRQFSNSRSEMNVSTLELGDSALYLCASSLARTGENTEAFFGQGTRLTVV.

The chain joins TRBV19 to TRBJ2-7; D unclear. CDR1 is LNHDA, CDR2 SQIVND, per germline (reference sequence). Trimming took 4 bases from V and 4 from J, leaving 5 bases between them. CDR3 length equals 11 residues. The CDR3 nucleotides are TGTGCCAGTAGTAGTCGGTACGAGCAGTACTTC. Its translation: CASSSRYEQYF.

The rearrangement uses TRBV28 and TRBJ1-1; TRBD1 agrees at 7 bases. The CDR3 has 14 residues. CDR1 and CDR2 (germline): MDHEN, SYDVKM. The J segment lost 2 bases and the V segment lost 10 bases, leaving 10 bases of the junction unmatched. DNA of the CDR3: TGTGCCATCCGCGGGACAGTTTCTAACACTGAAGCTTTCTTT. Protein sequence: CAIRGTVSNTEAFF.

This clone was seen a handful of times. The rearrangement links TRBV4-3 to TRBJ2-6; a weak D match, TRBD1 (6 bases). V lost 1 base and J 2 bases, leaving 6 bases between the germline ends. Germline CDR1 LGHNA, CDR2 YSLEER. The CDR3 sequence is 15 residues long. CDR3 DNA sequence: TGCGCCAGCAGCCAAGGACAGGCTGGGGCCAACGTCCTGACTTTC. Residues: CASSQGQAGANVLTF.

V and J are TRBV12-3 or TRBV12-4 and TRBJ2-5; D not resolved. The V gene lost 6 bases and the J gene lost 2 bases, with 10 bases spanning the gap. This CDR3 is built from 13 residues. DNA of the CDR3: TGTGCCAGCAGCCCGACTGCACAAGAGACCCAGTACTTC. Amino acid sequence: CASSPTAQETQYF.

This chain joins TRBV7-3 and TRBJ2-1; 11 bases fit TRBD2. CDR1 and CDR2 (germline): SGHTA, FQGTGA. With 5 bases clipped from V and 4 bases from J, the junction kept 4 bases outside the gene matches. The CDR3 runs 15 residues. The CDR3: CASSPGTSGYNEQFF. The CDR3 bases are TGTGCCAGCAGCCCAGGGACTAGCGGATACAATGAGCAGTTCTTC.

The chain joins TRBV5-3 to TRBJ1-2; TRBD1 is a possible D gene (5 bases). TRBV5-3 is an ORF for which the function is uncertain. The V end was cut by 5 bases, the J end by 2 bases, with 13 bases between. The CDR3 sequence is 14 residues long. The CDR3: CARRSVGGNYGYTF. In DNA form, the CDR3 reads TGTGCCAGAAGGTCCGTTGGGGGGAACTATGGCTACACCTTC.

This clone occurred once. The V and J genes are TRBV7-8 and TRBJ1-1; unclear D gene. Germline CDR1 reads SGHVS; CDR2 reads FQNEAQ. The CDR3 spans 13 residues. V was clipped by 0 bases and J by 5 bases, with 7 bases between them. The CDR3 is CASSLATYTEAFF. DNA of the CDR3: TGTGCCAGCAGCTTAGCGACTTATACTGAAGCTTTCTTT.

This clone has a handful of counts. V gene TRBV29-1 combines with J gene TRBJ2-7; possible D gene TRBD1, 8 bases. This CDR3 has 14 amino acids. Germline CDR1 SQVTM, CDR2 ANQGSEA. Trimming removed 4 bases at V and 4 bases at J, with 17 bases between. CDR3 sequence reads: CSVALDRGGYEQYF. The CDR3 region has the DNA TGCAGCGTTGCTCTAGACAGGGGAGGGTACGAGCAGTACTTC.

The rearrangement joins TRBV12-5 to TRBJ2-5; 9 nucleotides match TRBD1. The V segment lost 2 bases and the J segment 5 bases; nucleotides outside the gene matches: 9. The CDR3 is 16 residues long. The germline CDR1 and CDR2 sequences are LGHNT and FRNRAP. CDR3 nucleotide sequence: TGTGCTAGTGGTTTGAGGGGACAGGGCGGATGGGAGACCCAGTACTTC. This gives the protein CASGLRGQGGWETQYF. The entire variable domain, with the rest obtained from reference TRBV12-5 and TRBJ2-5, is as follows: DARVTQTPRHKVTEMGQEVTMRCQPILGHNTVFWYRQTMMQGLELLAYFRNRAPLDDSGMPKDRFSAEMPDATLATLKIQPSEPRDSAVYFCASGLRGQGGWETQYFGPGTRLLVL.

This rearrangement joins TRBV29-1 to TRBJ1-1; D ambiguous. The CDR3 loop spans 14 amino acids. Looked up from germline, CDR1 is SQVTM and CDR2 is ANQGSEA. Trimming cost V 4 bases and J 7 bases, with 19 bases left between them. Here the CDR3 reads CSVVSFGRAVEAFF. DNA of the CDR3: TGCAGCGTTGTCTCATTCGGGCGAGCGGTTGAAGCTTTCTTT.

This chain connects TRBV6-5 to TRBJ2-7; 8 bases are a match to TRBD1. CDR3 length: 15 residues. J gave up 2 bases and V 6 bases, and 9 bases lay outside the gene matches. Germline CDR1 is MNHEY and CDR2 is SVGAGI. The CDR3 spells CASRPGQGWTYEQYF. The CDR3 coding sequence is TGTGCCAGCAGACCCGGACAGGGTTGGACCTACGAGCAGTACTTC.

The rearrangement uses TRBV6-5 and TRBJ1-2; 7 bases map to TRBD1. The CDR3 length is 13 residues. Germline loops: CDR1 MNHEY, CDR2 SVGAGI. The trim removed 5 bases at V and 7 bases at J, leaving 7 bases unmatched. In DNA, the CDR3 is TGTGCCAGCAGTCCCGGCAGGGGGACTGGCTACACCTTC. Its protein product is CASSPGRGTGYTF.

This chain joins TRBV2 and TRBJ1-2; no firm D call. Deletions cut 6 bases from V and 4 bases from J, with 18 bases between. The CDR3 loop spans 15 amino acids. Germline values: CDR1 SNHLY, CDR2 FYNNEI. The CDR3 spells CASRPGVRGSYGYTF. CDR3 DNA sequence: TGTGCCAGCAGACCGGGAGTTAGAGGTAGCTATGGCTACACCTTC.